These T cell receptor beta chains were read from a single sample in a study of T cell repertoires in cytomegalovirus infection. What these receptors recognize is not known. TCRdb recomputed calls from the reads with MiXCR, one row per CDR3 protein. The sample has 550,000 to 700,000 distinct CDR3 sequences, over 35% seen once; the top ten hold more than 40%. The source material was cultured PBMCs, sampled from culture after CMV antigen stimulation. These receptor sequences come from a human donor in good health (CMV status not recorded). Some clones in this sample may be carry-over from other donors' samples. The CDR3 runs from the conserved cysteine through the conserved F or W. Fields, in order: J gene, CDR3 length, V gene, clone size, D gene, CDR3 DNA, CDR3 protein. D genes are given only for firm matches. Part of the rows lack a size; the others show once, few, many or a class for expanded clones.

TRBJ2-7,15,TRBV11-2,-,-,TGTGCCAGCAGCTTAGTGATGGGGAGCTCCTACGAGCAGTACTTC,CASSLVMGSSYEQYF
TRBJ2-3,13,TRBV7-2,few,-,TGTGCCAGCAGCTTTCTCGGGCCAGATACGCAGTATTTT,CASSFLGPDTQYF
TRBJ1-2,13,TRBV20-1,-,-,TGCAGTGCTAGAGATTCGGTGGACTATGGCTACACCTTC,CSARDSVDYGYTF
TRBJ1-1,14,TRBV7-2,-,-,TGTGCCAGCAGTCAGAAGGCAGGGACGTCAGTCGCTTTCTTT,CASSQKAGTSVAFF
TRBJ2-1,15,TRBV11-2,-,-,TGTGCCAGCACCCCCCGGCGGCGGCAACCCAATGAGCAGTTCTTC,CASTPRRRQPNEQFF
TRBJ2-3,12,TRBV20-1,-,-,TGCAGTGCTAAGGCGGGGACAGATACGCAGTATTTT,CSAKAGTDTQYF
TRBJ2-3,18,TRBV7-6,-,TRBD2,TGTGCCAGCAGCTACCCCGGGACTAGCGGGGGGGGCACAGATACGCAGTATTTT,CASSYPGTSGGGTDTQYF
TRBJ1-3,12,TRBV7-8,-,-,TGTGCCAGCAGCTTAGGAGGTATCACCATATATTTT,CASSLGGITIYF
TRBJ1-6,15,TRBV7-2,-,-,TGTGCCAGCAGCCTCCTCGGGGGTGGTTGGGCACCCCTCCACTTT,CASSLLGGGWAPLHF
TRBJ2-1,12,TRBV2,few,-,TGTGCCAGCAGTGAATTTCCCGGGTATAAGTTCTTC,CASSEFPGYKFF
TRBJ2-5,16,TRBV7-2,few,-,TGTGCCAGCAGCTTATTGGCGGGGGCGACCCAAGAGACCCAGTACTTC,CASSLLAGATQETQYF
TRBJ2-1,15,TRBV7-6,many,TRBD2,TGTGCCAGCAGCCGGACTAGCGGGAGATACAATGAGCAGTTCTTC,CASSRTSGRYNEQFF
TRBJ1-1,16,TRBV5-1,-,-,TGCGCCAGCAGCTTGGAATTACCCGGCCGAGGGACTGAAGCTTTCTTT,CASSLELPGRGTEAFF
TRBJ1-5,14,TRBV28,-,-,TGTGCCCACGGGCCGGGCTTTAGCAATCAGCCCCAGCATTTT,CAHGPGFSNQPQHF
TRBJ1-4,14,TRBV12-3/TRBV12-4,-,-,TGTGCCAGCAGCCCGGTCCTAGGGGGTGAAAAACTGTTTTTT,CASSPVLGGEKLFF
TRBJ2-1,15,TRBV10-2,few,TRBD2,TGCGCCAGCGGGGACCGACTAGCGGGGACGAATGAGCAGTTCTTC,CASGDRLAGTNEQFF
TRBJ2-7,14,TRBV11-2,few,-,TGTGCCAGCAGCTTAGGACCCAATACCTACGAGCAGTACTTC,CASSLGPNTYEQYF
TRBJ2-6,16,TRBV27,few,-,TGTGCCAGCAGCTCAGGGAGGCTGGCTGGGGCCAACGTCCTGACTTTC,CASSSGRLAGANVLTF
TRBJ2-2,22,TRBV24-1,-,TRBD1,TGTGCCACCAGTGATTTGCCGGATGGTGGGACAGGGACTTGGGGGAACACCGGGGAGCTGTTTTTT,CATSDLPDGGTGTWGNTGELFF
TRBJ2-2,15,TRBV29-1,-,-,TGCAGCGTTGAAAAAGGACCCACGAACACCGGGGAGCTGTTTTTT,CSVEKGPTNTGELFF
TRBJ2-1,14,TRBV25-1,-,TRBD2,TGTGCCAGCAGCCCACGGAGCGGGAGGGATGAGCAGTTCTTC,CASSPRSGRDEQFF
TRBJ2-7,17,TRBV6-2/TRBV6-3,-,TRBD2,TGTGCCAGTACACCTCTCGAACGACTAGCGGGTATCTACGAGCAGTACTTC,CASTPLERLAGIYEQYF
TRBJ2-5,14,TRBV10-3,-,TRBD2,TGTGCCACCCAAAATAGCGGGGGGCAAGAGACCCAGTACTTC,CATQNSGGQETQYF
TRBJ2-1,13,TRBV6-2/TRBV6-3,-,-,TGTGCCAGCAGCCAACCTGGGGGGACAAGCCAGTTCTTC,CASSQPGGTSQFF
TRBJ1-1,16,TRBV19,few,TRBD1,TGTGCCAGTAGAACAACAGGGGAGGGCATGAACACTGAAGCTTTCTTT,CASRTTGEGMNTEAFF
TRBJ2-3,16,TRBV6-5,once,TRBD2,TGTGCCAGCAGTGGCCGACTAGCGGGGGACACAGATACGCAGTATTTT,CASSGRLAGDTDTQYF
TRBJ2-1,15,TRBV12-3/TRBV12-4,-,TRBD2,TGTGCCAGCAGTTCCACTAGCGGGGGGGTCAGGGAGCAGTTCTTC,CASSSTSGGVREQFF
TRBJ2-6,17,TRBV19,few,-,TGTGCCAGTAGTATAGATCAGTCGGTCTCTGGGGCCAACGTCCTGACTTTC,CASSIDQSVSGANVLTF
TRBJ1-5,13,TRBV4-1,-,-,TGCGCCAGCAGCCCCCCGGCGGGGCAGCCCCAGCATTTT,CASSPPAGQPQHF
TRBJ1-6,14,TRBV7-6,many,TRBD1,TGTGCCAGCAGCCGGGACAGGGGTAATTCACCCCTCCACTTT,CASSRDRGNSPLHF
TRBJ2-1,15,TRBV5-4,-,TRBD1,TGTGCCAGCAGCTCCGGGACAGGGAACCCCAATGAGCAGTTCTTC,CASSSGTGNPNEQFF